This T cell receptor beta chain was observed in a study of cytomegalovirus exposure and HLA in healthy donors. Study in general: Genetic ancestry analysis placed about 76% of the 398 donors that were genotyped in the Caucasian-associated cluster.

Concerning this clone: Its antigen is not known.

60 Vbeta and 13 Jbeta primers were used in PCR. TCRdb's copy holds only in-frame clones and misses some; the assay was immunoSEQ multiplex PCR. The sample includes 95,000 to 150,000 clones, approximately 80% of them seen just once. General study results and limits: Testing in vitro showed a few CMV-associated chains specific for CMV antigens. CMV serostatus was the sole immune exposure information available.

The CDR3 runs to 14 residues. The trim removed 5 bases at V and 4 bases at J, leaving 5 bases unmatched. CDR1 is SGHRS, CDR2 YFSETQ, per germline. Healthy individuals who donated bone marrow served as the donors. The sequence derives from a woman aged 18-29 years in good health and CMV-seronegative. The chain uses TRBV5-1 and TRBJ1-5; 8 bases are shared with TRBD1. Sample: PBMCs. Here the CDR3 DNA reads TGCGCCAGCAGTTATGGACAGGGTAATCAGCCCCAGCATTTT. Its protein is CASSYGQGNQPQHF.